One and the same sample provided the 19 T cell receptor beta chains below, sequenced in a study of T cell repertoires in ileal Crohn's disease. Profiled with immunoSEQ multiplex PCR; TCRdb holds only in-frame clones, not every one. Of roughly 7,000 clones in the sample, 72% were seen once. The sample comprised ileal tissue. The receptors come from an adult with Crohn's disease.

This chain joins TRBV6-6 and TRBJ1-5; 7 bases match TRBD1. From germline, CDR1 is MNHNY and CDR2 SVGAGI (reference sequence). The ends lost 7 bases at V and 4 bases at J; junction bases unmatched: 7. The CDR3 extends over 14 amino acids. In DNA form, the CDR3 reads TGTGCCAGCACTCACCGGGACAGTAATCAGCCCCAGCATTTT. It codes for CASTHRDSNQPQHF.

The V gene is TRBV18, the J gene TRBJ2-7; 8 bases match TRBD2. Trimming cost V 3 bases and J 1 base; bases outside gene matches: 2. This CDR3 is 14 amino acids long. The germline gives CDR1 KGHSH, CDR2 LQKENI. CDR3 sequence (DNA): TGTGCCAGCTCACCCACTAGCGGATCCTACGAGCAGTACTTC. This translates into CASSPTSGSYEQYF.

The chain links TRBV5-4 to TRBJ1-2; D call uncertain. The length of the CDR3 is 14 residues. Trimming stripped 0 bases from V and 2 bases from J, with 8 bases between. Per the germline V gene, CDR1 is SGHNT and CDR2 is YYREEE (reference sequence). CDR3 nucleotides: TGTGCCAGCAGCTTGGACACGATAAACTATGGCTACACCTTC. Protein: CASSLDTINYGYTF.

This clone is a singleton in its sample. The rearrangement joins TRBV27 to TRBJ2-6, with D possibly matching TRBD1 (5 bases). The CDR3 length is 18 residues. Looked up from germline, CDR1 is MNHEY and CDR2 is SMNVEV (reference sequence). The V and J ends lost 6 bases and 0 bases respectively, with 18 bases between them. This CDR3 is CASSTRAGALSGANVLTF. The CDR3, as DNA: TGTGCCAGCAGCACCAGGGCAGGAGCACTCTCTGGGGCCAACGTCCTGACTTTC. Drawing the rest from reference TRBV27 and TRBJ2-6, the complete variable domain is EAQVTQNPRYLITVTGKKLTVTCSQNMNHEYMSWYRQDPGLGLRQIYYSMNVEVTDKGDVPEGYKVSRKEKRNFPLILESPSPNQTSLYFCASSTRAGALSGANVLTFGAGSRLTVL.

The CDR3 protein is CAWSVSSGGSYEQYF. In DNA form, the CDR3 reads TGTGCCTGGAGTGTTTCCAGCGGGGGATCCTACGAGCAGTACTTC. The genes are TRBV30 and TRBJ2-7, with 8 bases lining up with TRBD2. The trim removed 0 bases at V and 1 base at J, leaving 5 bases unmatched. The CDR3 totals 15 residues. The V gene's germline CDR1 is GTSNPN and CDR2 SVGIG (reference sequence).

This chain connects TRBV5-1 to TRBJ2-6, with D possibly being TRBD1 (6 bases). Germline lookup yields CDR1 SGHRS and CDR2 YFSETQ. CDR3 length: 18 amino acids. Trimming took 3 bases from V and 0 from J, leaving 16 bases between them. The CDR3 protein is CASSSPDSRTSGANVLTF. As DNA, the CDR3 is TGCGCCAGCAGCTCGCCGGACAGTCGGACCTCTGGGGCCAACGTCCTGACTTTC.

CDR3 coding DNA: TGTGCCAGTAGTATAGGGGCGAGTCCGAACACTGAAGCTTTCTTT. Translation gives CASSIGASPNTEAFF. The V gene is TRBV19, the J gene TRBJ1-1, with D unresolved. Trimming took 1 base from V and 1 from J, leaving 10 bases between them. Germline assignment: CDR1 LNHDA and CDR2 SQIVND (reference sequence). This CDR3 comprises 15 residues.

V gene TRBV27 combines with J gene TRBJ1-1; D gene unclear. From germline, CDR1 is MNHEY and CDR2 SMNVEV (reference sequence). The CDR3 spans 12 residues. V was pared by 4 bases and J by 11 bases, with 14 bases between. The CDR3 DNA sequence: TGTGCCAGCAGTTCCACTACATCCGAGGCTTTCTTT. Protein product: CASSSTTSEAFF.

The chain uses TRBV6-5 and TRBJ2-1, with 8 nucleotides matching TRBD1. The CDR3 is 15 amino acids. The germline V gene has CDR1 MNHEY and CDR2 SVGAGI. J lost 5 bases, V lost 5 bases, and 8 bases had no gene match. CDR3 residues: CASSINDRGNNEQFF. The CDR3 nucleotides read TGTGCCAGCAGTATTAATGACAGGGGCAACAATGAGCAGTTCTTC.

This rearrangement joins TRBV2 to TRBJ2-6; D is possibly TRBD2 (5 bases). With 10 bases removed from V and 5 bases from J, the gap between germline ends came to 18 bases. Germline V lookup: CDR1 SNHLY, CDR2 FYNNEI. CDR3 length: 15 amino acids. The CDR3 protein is CAIPWTAPRANVLTF. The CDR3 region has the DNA TGTGCCATTCCGTGGACTGCGCCGAGGGCCAACGTCCTGACTTTC.

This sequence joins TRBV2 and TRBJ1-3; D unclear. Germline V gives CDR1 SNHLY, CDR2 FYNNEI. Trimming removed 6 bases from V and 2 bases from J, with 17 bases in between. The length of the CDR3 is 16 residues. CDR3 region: CASRLGVRITGNTIYF. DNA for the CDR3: TGTGCCAGCAGACTAGGAGTTCGGATAACTGGAAACACCATATATTTT. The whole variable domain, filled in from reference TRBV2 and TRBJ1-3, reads EPEVTQTPSHQVTQMGQEVILRCVPISNHLYFYWYRQILGQKVEFLVSFYNNEISEKSEIFDDQFSVERPDGSNFTLKIRSTKLEDSAMYFCASRLGVRITGNTIYFGEGSWLTVV.

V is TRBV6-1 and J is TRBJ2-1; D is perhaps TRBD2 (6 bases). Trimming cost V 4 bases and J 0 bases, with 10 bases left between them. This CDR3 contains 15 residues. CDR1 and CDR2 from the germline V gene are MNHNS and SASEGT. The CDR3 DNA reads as TGTGCCAGCAGTGTTAGCGGAAGCTCCTACAATGAGCAGTTCTTC. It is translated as CASSVSGSSYNEQFF.

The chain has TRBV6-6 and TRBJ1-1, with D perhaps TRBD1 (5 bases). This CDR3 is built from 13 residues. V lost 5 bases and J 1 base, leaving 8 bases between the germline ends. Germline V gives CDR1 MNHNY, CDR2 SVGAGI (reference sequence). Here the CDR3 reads CASSDGQNTEAFF. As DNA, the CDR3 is TGTGCCAGCAGTGACGGACAGAACACTGAAGCTTTCTTT.

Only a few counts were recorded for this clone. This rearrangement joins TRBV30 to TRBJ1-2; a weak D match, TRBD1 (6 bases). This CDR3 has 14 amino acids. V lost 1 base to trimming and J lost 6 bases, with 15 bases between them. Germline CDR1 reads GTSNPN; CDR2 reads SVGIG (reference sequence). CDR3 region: CAWSEGRGINGYTF. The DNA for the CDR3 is TGTGCCTGGAGTGAAGGCAGGGGTATAAATGGCTACACCTTC.

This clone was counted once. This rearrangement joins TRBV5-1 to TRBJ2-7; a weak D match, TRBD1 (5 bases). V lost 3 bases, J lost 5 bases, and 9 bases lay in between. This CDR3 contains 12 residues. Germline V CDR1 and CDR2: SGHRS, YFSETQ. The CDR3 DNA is TGCGCCAGCAGCTCTCAGGGCCACGAGCAGTACTTC. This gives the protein CASSSQGHEQYF. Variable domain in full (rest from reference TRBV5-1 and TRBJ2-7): KAGVTQTPRYLIKTRGQQVTLSCSPISGHRSVSWYQQTPGQGLQFLFEYFSETQRNKGNFPGRFSGRQFSNSRSEMNVSTLELGDSALYLCASSSQGHEQYFGPGTRLTVT.

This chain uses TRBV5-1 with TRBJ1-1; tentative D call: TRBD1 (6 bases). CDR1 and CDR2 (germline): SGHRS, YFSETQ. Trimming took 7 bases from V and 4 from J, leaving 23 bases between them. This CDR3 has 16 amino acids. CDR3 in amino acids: CASGAAAGRGTTEAFF. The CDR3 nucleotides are TGCGCCAGCGGAGCTGCGGCTGGAAGGGGGACCACTGAAGCTTTCTTT. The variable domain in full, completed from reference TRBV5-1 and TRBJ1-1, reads KAGVTQTPRYLIKTRGQQVTLSCSPISGHRSVSWYQQTPGQGLQFLFEYFSETQRNKGNFPGRFSGRQFSNSRSEMNVSTLELGDSALYLCASGAAAGRGTTEAFFGQGTRLTVV.

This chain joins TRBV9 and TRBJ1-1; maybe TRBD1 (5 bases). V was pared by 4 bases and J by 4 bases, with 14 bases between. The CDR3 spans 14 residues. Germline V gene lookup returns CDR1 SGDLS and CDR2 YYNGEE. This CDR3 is CASSLSVGATEAFF. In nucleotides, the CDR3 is TGTGCCAGCAGCCTTTCGGTAGGGGCCACTGAAGCTTTCTTT.

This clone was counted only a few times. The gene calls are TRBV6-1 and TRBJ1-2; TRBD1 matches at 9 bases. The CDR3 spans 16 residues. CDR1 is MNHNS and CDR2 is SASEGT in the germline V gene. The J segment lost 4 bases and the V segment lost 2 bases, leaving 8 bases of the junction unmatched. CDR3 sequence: CASSESIQGAGYGYTF. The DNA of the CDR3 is TGTGCCAGCAGTGAATCAATACAGGGGGCAGGCTATGGCTACACCTTC.

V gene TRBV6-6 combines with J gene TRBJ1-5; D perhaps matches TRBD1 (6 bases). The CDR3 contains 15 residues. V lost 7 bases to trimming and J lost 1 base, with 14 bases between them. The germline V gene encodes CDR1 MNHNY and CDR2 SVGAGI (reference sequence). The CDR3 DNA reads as TGTGCCAGCACCAACCCCAGGGGCAGCAATCAGCCCCAGCATTTT. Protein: CASTNPRGSNQPQHF.